Below are 20 T cell receptor beta chains sequenced from a single sample in a study of blood T cell repertoires in COVID-19. Measured with immunoSEQ multiplex PCR; TCRdb has only the in-frame clones, and not every one. This table holds approximately 250,000 clones, 88% found once. Source material: PBMCs or T cells enriched from blood (not recorded which). These receptors were obtained from a woman aged 25 to 39 who had recovered from COVID-19.

The chain joins TRBV5-5 to TRBJ1-5; TRBD1 matches 9 bases. Germline loops: CDR1 SGHKS, CDR2 YYEKEE (reference sequence). The V and J ends lost 4 bases and 1 base, in that order; junction bases with no gene match: 6. This CDR3 spans 16 amino acids. This CDR3 is CASSLTGGASNQPQHF. CDR3 DNA sequence: TGTGCCAGCAGCCTGACAGGGGGGGCGAGCAATCAGCCCCAGCATTTT.

This chain joins TRBV27 and TRBJ2-3; TRBD1 agrees at 12 bases. The CDR3 extends over 18 amino acids. CDR1 MNHEY and CDR2 SMNVEV come from the germline V gene (reference sequence). Trimming cost V 1 base and J 9 bases; bases outside gene matches: 14. The CDR3: CASSLLSAGTGGIETQYF. The CDR3 nucleotides read TGTGCCAGCAGTTTATTGTCTGCCGGGACAGGGGGCATTGAAACGCAGTATTTT.

The genes are TRBV25-1 and TRBJ2-1, with D maybe TRBD2 (7 bases). The V end lost 7 bases, the J end lost 4 bases, and 20 bases lay between the germline ends. Germline lookup yields CDR1 MGHDK and CDR2 SYGVNS. The CDR3 spans 16 residues. The CDR3 here is CASNPGRGAGYNEQFF. DNA for the CDR3: TGTGCCAGCAACCCCGGCCGGGGGGCGGGATACAATGAGCAGTTCTTC.

The chain recombines TRBV7-3 with TRBJ2-1; 8 bases map to TRBD1. The germline V gene encodes CDR1 SGHTA and CDR2 FQGTGA. V shed 1 base, J shed 1 base, and the junction held 15 bases outside the gene matches. The CDR3 runs to 20 residues. The CDR3 sequence is CASSLIAVPKQGGSYNEQFF. The CDR3 DNA reads as TGTGCCAGCAGCTTAATCGCCGTACCCAAACAGGGGGGATCCTACAATGAGCAGTTCTTC.

The rearrangement uses TRBV19 and TRBJ2-2, with 10 nucleotides matching TRBD2. Germline V gives CDR1 LNHDA, CDR2 SQIVND (reference sequence). The CDR3 contains 17 residues. J lost 5 bases, V lost 5 bases, and 11 bases had no gene match. The CDR3 spells CASSPKRGGRNTGELFF. The DNA for the CDR3 is TGTGCCAGTAGTCCAAAGCGGGGGGGCCGGAATACCGGGGAGCTGTTTTTT.

The V and J genes are TRBV5-8 and TRBJ1-1, with a possible D match to TRBD1 (6 bases). The length of the CDR3 is 14 residues. Germline V gene sequence: CDR1 SGHTS, CDR2 YDEGEE. Trimming cost V 1 base and J 5 bases, with 12 bases left between them. As DNA, the CDR3 is TGTGCCAGCAGCTTGCTTCGGGGGGCAACTGAAGCTTTCTTT. Translated, it gives CASSLLRGATEAFF.

The chain couples TRBV28 to TRBJ1-3; D is undetermined. Germline V gives CDR1 MDHEN, CDR2 SYDVKM. The CDR3 length is 15 residues. The ends were cut back, 3 bases at V and 0 bases at J, with 9 bases in the middle. CDR3 sequence (DNA): TGTGCCAGCAGTTTTATGGCTTCCTCTGGAAACACCATATATTTT. The encoded protein is CASSFMASSGNTIYF.

With regard to this clone: At one of its ends the junction is not consistent with the germline gene, which may arise from a read error. The chain carries TRBV4-2 and TRBJ2-7, with 13 bases fitting TRBD2. The CDR3 is made up of 14 amino acids. Germline V gene sequence: CDR1 LGHNA, CDR2 YNFKEQ. The CDR3 DNA follows: TGTGCCAGCAGCCCTCACGGACTAGCGGGAGCTTTTTCCTTC. It is translated as CASSPHGLAGAFSF.

This clone turned up a few times. V usage is TRBV13 and J usage is TRBJ2-1, with 7 bases lining up with TRBD2. The CDR3 is made up of 14 amino acids. CDR1 PRHDT and CDR2 FYEKMQ come from the germline V gene (reference sequence). Trimming removed 4 bases from V and 6 bases from J; junction bases left unmatched: 6. CDR3 residues: CASSSLAESNEQFF. DNA for the CDR3: TGTGCCAGCAGCTCCCTAGCGGAAAGCAATGAGCAGTTCTTC.

The rearrangement links TRBV28 to TRBJ2-7; D may be TRBD2 (5 bases). The CDR3 covers 15 residues. Between the trimmed V and J ends, which lost 3 bases and 2 bases, there was a span of 14 bases. CDR1 and CDR2 (germline): MDHEN, SYDVKM. The CDR3 bases are TGTGCCAGCAGTTTCGGAGGCCGCCCTGCCTACGAGCAGTACTTC. This codes for CASSFGGRPAYEQYF.

The chain combines TRBV19 with TRBJ1-1; 9 nucleotides agree with TRBD1. The CDR3 extends over 14 amino acids. The junction had 5 bases not matched to a gene; V was cut back by 3 bases and J by 6 bases. Germline-derived CDR1 and CDR2 are LNHDA and SQIVND (reference sequence). The CDR3 reads CASSIGQGRSEAFF. The CDR3 region has the DNA TGTGCCAGTAGTATCGGACAGGGGAGGTCTGAAGCTTTCTTT.

V is TRBV2 and J is TRBJ1-1, with 8 bases identical to TRBD1. From germline, CDR1 is SNHLY and CDR2 FYNNEI. CDR3 size: 14 residues. V lost 6 bases to trimming and J lost 2 bases; unmatched junction nucleotides: 5. The CDR3 DNA reads TGTGCCAGCAGCGGACAGGGCAGCAACACTGAAGCTTTCTTT. Its protein is CASSGQGSNTEAFF.

This clone was observed a single time. This chain joins TRBV5-8 and TRBJ1-4, with 7 bases lining up with TRBD1. CDR1 and CDR2 from the germline V gene are SGHTS and YDEGEE. With 5 bases clipped from V and 4 bases from J, the junction kept 11 bases outside the gene matches. This CDR3 contains 16 residues. In DNA, the CDR3 is TGTGCCAGCAGTCGTTCGACAGGGCGGGGTAATGAAAAACTGTTTTTT. Translated, it gives CASSRSTGRGNEKLFF.

J is TRBJ2-2 and V is TRBV7-6; TRBD1 matches at 8 bases. The CDR3 runs to 14 residues. Looked up from germline, CDR1 is SGHVS and CDR2 is FNYEAQ. With 6 bases clipped from V and 6 bases from J, the junction kept 6 bases outside the gene matches. CDR3 sequence reads: CASRSTGEAGELFF. The DNA of the CDR3 is TGTGCCAGCAGATCGACAGGGGAAGCCGGGGAGCTGTTTTTT. The full variable domain, with the rest looked up from reference TRBV7-6 and TRBJ2-2, is GAGVSQSPRYKVTKRGQDVALRCDPISGHVSLYWYRQALGQGPEFLTYFNYEAQQDKSGLPNDRFSAERPEGSISTLTIQRTEQRDSAMYRCASRSTGEAGELFFGEGSRLTVL.

This clone was seen more than once but under ten times. This rearrangement joins TRBV5-4 to TRBJ1-3; the D gene is possibly TRBD1 (6 bases). CDR3 length: 14 amino acids. The V gene's germline CDR1 is SGHNT and CDR2 YYREEE (reference sequence). Trimming pared 2 bases from V and 4 bases from J, leaving 10 bases between. CDR3 in amino acids: CASSFGQPGNTIYF. CDR3 nucleotides: TGTGCCAGCAGCTTTGGACAGCCCGGAAACACCATATATTTT. Looking up the rest from reference TRBV5-4 and TRBJ1-3 gives the full variable domain: ETGVTQSPTHLIKTRGQQVTLRCSSQSGHNTVSWYQQALGQGPQFIFQYYREEENGRGNFPPRFSGLQFPNYSSELNVNALELDDSALYLCASSFGQPGNTIYFGEGSWLTVV.

The chain joins TRBV5-6 to TRBJ1-2; the match to TRBD1 covers 12 bases. The CDR3 has 18 amino acids. CDR1 is SGHDT and CDR2 is YYEEEE in the germline V gene. J lost 5 bases, V lost 4 bases, and 15 bases had no gene match. CDR3 in amino acids: CASSETGTGGISGYGYTF. The CDR3 nucleotides are TGTGCCAGCAGCGAGACCGGGACAGGGGGCATATCGGGGTATGGCTACACCTTC.

The chain combines TRBV20-1 with TRBJ2-3; D is possibly TRBD1 (6 bases). The CDR3 totals 15 residues. CDR1 DFQATT and CDR2 SNEGSKA come from the germline V gene (reference sequence). The V end lost 3 bases, the J end lost 2 bases, and 15 bases lay between the germline ends. CDR3 region: CSASFPDRFTDTQYF. CDR3 DNA sequence: TGCAGTGCTAGTTTCCCCGACAGGTTCACAGATACGCAGTATTTT.

The sample holds many counts of this clone. The chain couples TRBV28 to TRBJ1-2; maybe TRBD1 (6 bases). This CDR3 comprises 18 residues. Germline V gene data show CDR1 as MDHEN and CDR2 as SYDVKM. V shed 3 bases and J shed 4 bases, with 24 bases lying between them. The CDR3 sequence: CASSFVGLSTDRIYGYTF. Written as DNA, the CDR3 is TGTGCCAGCAGTTTTGTGGGACTATCGACCGACAGGATCTATGGCTACACCTTC.

V is TRBV28 and J is TRBJ2-1; 11 bases fit TRBD2. The germline V gene encodes CDR1 MDHEN and CDR2 SYDVKM. This CDR3 comprises 15 residues. V shed 7 bases, J shed 8 bases, and the junction held 10 bases outside the gene matches. CDR3 DNA sequence: TGTGCCAGCACCGTAGCGGGAGGGCCCATCGATGAGCAGTTCTTC. This codes for CASTVAGGPIDEQFF.

This chain uses TRBV18 with TRBJ2-1, with 7 bases that match TRBD2. With V trimmed by 6 bases and J by 0 bases, 11 bases remained unmatched. The CDR3 is 17 residues long. Germline V gene data show CDR1 as KGHSH and CDR2 as LQKENI. This chain's CDR3 is CASSPRTSYSSYNEQFF. DNA of the CDR3: TGTGCCAGCTCCCCTAGGACTAGTTACAGCTCCTACAATGAGCAGTTCTTC.